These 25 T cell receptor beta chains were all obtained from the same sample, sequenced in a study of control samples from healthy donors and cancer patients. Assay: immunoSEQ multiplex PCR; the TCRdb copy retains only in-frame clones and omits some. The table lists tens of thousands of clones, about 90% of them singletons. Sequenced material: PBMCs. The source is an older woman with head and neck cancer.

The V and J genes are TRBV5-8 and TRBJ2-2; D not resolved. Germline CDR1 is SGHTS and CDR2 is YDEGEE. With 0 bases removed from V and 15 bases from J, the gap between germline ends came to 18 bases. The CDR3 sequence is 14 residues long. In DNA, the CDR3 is TGTGCCAGCAGCTTGGTGCACCTACCCGGGTTGGTGTTTTTT. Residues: CASSLVHLPGLVFF.

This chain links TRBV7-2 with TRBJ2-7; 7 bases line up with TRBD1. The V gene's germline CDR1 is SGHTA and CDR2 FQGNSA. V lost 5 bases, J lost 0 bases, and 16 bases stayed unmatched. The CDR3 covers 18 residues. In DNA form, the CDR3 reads TGTGCCAGCAGCCCTGGGGCTTGGGGACAGAGGAGCTCCTACGAGCAGTACTTC. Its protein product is CASSPGAWGQRSSYEQYF.

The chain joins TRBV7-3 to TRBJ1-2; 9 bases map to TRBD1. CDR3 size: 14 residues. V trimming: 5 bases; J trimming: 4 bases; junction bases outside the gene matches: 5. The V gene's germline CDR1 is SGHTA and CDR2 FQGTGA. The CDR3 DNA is TGTGCCAGCAGCCAGGACAGGGGCCGCTATGGCTACACCTTC. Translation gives CASSQDRGRYGYTF.

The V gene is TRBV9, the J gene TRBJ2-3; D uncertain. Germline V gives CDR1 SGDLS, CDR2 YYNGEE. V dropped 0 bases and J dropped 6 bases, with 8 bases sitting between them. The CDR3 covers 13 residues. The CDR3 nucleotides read TGTGCCAGCAGCGTAGATCGCGTCGATACGCAGTATTTT. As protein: CASSVDRVDTQYF.

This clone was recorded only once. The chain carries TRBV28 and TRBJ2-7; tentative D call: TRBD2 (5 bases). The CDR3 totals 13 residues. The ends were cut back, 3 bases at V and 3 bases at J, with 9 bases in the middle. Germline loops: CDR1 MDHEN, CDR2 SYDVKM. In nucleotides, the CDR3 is TGTGCCAGCAGTTTTTTTCGGGGCTACGAGCAGTACTTC. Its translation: CASSFFRGYEQYF.

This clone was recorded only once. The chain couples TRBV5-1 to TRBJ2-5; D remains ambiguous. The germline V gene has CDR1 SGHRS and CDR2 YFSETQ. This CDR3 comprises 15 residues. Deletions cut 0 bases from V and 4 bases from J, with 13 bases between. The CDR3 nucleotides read TGCGCCAGCAGCTTGGGGGCAGGTGAAATAGAGACCCAGTACTTC. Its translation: CASSLGAGEIETQYF.

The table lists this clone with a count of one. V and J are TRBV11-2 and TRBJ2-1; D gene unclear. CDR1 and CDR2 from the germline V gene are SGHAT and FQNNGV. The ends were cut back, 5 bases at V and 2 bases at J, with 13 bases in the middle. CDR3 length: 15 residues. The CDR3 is CASSDGYFTYNEQFF. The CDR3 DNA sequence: TGTGCCAGCAGCGACGGGTATTTCACCTACAATGAGCAGTTCTTC.

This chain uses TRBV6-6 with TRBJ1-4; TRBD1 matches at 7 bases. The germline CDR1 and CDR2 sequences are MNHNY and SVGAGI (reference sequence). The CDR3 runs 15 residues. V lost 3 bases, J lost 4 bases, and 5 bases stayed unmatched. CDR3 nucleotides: TGTGCCAGCAGTTATGGGACAGTGAATAATGAAAAACTGTTTTTT. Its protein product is CASSYGTVNNEKLFF.

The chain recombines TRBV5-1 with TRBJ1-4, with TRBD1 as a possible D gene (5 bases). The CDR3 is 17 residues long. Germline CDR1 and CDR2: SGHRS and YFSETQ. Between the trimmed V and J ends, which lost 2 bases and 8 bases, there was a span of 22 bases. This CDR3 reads CASSLGLSGAKGEKLFF. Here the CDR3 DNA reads TGCGCCAGCAGCTTAGGACTCTCCGGGGCAAAGGGCGAAAAACTGTTTTTT.

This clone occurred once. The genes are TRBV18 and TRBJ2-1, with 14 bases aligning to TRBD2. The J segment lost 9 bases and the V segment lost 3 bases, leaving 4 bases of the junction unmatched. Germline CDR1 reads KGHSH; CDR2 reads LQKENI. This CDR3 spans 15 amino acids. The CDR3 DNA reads TGTGCCAGCTCACCGGGACTAGCGGGAGATGGTGAGCAGTTCTTC. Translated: CASSPGLAGDGEQFF.

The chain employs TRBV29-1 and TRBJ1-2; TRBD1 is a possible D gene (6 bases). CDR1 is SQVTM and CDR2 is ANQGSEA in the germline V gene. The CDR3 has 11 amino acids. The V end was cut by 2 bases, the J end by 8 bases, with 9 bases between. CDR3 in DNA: TGCAGCGTTGAAAAGGGGGACGGCTACACCTTC. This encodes CSVEKGDGYTF.

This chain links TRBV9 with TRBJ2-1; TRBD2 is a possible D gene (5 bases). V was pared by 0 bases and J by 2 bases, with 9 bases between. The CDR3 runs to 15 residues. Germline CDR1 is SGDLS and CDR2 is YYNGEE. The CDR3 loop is CASSVGGSAYNEQFF. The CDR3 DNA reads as TGTGCCAGCAGCGTAGGCGGGTCCGCCTACAATGAGCAGTTCTTC.

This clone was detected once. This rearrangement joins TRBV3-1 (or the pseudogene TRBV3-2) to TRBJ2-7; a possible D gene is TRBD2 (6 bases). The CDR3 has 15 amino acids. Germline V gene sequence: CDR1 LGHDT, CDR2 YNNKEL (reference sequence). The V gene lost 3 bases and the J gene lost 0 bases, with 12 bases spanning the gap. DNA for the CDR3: TGTGCCAGCAGCCAGGATTTGACTAGCTCCTACGAGCAGTACTTC. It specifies CASSQDLTSSYEQYF.

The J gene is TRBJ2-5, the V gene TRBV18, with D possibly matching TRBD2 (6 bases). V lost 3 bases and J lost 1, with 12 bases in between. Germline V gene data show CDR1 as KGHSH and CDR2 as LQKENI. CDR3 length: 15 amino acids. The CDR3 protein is CASSPGPAGQETQYF. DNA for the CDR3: TGTGCCAGCTCACCCGGTCCAGCGGGCCAAGAGACCCAGTACTTC.

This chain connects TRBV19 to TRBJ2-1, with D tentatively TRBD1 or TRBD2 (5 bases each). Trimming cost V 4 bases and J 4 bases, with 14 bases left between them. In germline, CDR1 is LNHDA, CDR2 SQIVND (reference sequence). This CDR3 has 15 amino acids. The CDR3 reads CASSTLGVAYNEQFF. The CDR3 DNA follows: TGTGCCAGTAGTACCCTGGGGGTGGCTTACAATGAGCAGTTCTTC. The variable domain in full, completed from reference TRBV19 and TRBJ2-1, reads DGGITQSPKYLFRKEGQNVTLSCEQNLNHDAMYWYRQDPGQGLRLIYYSQIVNDFQKGDIAEGYSVSREKKESFPLTVTSAQKNPTAFYLCASSTLGVAYNEQFFGPGTRLTVL.

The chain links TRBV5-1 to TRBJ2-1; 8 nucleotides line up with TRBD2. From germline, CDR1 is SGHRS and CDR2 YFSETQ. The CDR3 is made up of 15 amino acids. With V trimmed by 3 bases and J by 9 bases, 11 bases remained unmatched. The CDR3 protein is CASSSAAGALGEQFF. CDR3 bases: TGCGCCAGCAGCTCCGCAGCGGGGGCCCTTGGTGAGCAGTTCTTC.

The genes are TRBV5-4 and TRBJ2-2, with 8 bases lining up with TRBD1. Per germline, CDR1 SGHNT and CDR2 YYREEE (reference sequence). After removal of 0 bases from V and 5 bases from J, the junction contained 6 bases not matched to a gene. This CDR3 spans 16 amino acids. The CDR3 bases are TGTGCCAGCAGCTTGGTTGCGGACAGGGTAACCGGGGAGCTGTTTTTT. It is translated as CASSLVADRVTGELFF.

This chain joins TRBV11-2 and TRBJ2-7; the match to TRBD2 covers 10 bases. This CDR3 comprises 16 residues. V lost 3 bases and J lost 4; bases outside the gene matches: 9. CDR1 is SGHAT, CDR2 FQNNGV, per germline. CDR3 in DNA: TGTGCCAGCAGCTTTGGACTAGCGGAAGAGGCGTACGAGCAGTACTTC. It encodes CASSFGLAEEAYEQYF.

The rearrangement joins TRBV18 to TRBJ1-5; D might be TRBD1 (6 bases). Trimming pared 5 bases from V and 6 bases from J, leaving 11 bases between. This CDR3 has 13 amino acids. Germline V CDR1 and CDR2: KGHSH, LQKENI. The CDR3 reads CASSVEGVQPQHF. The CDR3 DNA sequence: TGTGCCAGCTCAGTAGAGGGGGTTCAGCCCCAGCATTTT.

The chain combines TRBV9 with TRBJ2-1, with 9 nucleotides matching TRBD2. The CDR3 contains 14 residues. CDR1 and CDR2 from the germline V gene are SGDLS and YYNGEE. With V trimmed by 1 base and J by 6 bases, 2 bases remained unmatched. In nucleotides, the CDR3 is TGTGCCAGCAGCGTAACGGGACTAGCCAATGAGCAGTTCTTC. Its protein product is CASSVTGLANEQFF.

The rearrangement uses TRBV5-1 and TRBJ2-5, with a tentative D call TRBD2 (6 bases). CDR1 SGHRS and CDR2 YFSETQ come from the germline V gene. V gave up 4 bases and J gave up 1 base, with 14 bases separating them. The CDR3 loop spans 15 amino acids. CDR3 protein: CASSTAGFFQETQYF. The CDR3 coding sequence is TGCGCCAGCAGCACGGCGGGGTTTTTCCAAGAGACCCAGTACTTC.

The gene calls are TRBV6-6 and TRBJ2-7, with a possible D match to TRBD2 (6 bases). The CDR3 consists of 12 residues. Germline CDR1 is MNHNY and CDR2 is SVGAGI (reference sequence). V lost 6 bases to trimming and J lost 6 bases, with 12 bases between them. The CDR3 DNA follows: TGTGCCAGCAGCCGCGGGGAGTCCGAGCAGTACTTC. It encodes CASSRGESEQYF.

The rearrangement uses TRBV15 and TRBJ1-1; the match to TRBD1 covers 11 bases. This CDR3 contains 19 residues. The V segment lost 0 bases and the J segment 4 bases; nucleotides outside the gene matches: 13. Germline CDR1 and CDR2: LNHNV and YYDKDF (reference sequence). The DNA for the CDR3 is TGTGCCACCAGCAGAGATTCCAAGGACAGGGGGCGCAAGGTCACTGAAGCTTTCTTT. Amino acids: CATSRDSKDRGRKVTEAFF.

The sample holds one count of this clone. Written as DNA, the CDR3 is TGTGCCAGCAGCTTAGATGGTGGCAGGGCGCCCGAGCAGTACTTC. It codes for CASSLDGGRAPEQYF. The chain joins TRBV11-2 to TRBJ2-7; D is possibly TRBD1 (5 bases). Trimming stripped 0 bases from V and 6 bases from J, with 15 bases between. Germline loops: CDR1 SGHAT, CDR2 FQNNGV. This CDR3 spans 15 amino acids.

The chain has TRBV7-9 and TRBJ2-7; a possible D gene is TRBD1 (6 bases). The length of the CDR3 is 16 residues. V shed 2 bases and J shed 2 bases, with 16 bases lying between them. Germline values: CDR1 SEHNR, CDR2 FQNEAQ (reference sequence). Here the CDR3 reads CASSLSRQEIPYEQYF. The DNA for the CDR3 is TGTGCCAGCAGCTTATCGCGACAGGAGATACCCTACGAGCAGTACTTC. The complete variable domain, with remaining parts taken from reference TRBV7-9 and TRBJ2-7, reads DTGVSQNPRHKITKRGQNVTFRCDPISEHNRLYWYRQTLGQGPEFLTYFQNEAQLEKSRLLSDRFSAERPKGSFSTLEIQRTEQGDSAMYLCASSLSRQEIPYEQYFGPGTRLTVT.